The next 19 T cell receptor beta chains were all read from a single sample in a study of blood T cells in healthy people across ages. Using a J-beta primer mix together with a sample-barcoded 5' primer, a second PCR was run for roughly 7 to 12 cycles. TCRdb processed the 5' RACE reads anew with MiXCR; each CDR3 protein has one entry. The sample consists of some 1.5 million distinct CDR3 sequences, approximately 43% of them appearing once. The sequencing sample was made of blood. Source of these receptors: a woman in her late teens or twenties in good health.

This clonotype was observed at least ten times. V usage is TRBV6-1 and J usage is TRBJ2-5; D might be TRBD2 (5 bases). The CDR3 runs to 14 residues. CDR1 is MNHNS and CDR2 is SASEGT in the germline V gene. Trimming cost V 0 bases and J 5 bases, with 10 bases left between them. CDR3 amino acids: CASSEAASWETQYF. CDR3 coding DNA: TGTGCCAGCAGTGAAGCGGCTAGCTGGGAGACCCAGTACTTC.

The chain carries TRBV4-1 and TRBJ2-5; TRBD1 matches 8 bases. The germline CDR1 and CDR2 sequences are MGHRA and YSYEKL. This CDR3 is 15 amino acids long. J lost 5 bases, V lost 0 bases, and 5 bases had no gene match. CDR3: CASSQDDRGGETQYF. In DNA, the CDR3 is TGCGCCAGCAGCCAAGATGACAGGGGAGGCGAGACCCAGTACTTC.

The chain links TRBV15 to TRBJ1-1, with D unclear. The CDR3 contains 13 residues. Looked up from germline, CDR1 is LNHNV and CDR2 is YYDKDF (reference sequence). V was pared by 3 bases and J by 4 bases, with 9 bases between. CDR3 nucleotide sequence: TGTGCCACCAGCAGTGGGGTCATCACTGAAGCTTTCTTT. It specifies CATSSGVITEAFF.

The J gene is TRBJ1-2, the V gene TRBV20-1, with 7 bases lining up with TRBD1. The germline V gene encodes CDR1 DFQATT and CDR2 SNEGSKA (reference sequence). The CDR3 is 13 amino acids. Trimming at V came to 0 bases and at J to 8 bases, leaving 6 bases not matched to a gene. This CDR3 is CSARDEGGGGYTF. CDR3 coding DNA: TGCAGTGCTAGAGATGAAGGGGGCGGCGGCTACACCTTC.

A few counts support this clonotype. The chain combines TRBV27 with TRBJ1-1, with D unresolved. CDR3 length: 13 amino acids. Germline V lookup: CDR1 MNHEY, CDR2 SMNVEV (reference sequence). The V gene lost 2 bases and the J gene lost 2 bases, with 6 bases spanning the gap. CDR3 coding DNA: TGTGCCAGCAGTTTACTCTTCAACACTGAAGCTTTCTTT. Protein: CASSLLFNTEAFF.

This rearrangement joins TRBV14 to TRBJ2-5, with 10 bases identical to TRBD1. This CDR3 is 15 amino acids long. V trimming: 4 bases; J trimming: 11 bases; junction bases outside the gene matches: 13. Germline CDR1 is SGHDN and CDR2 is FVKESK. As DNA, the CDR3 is TGTGCCAGCAGCCGACCGGGACAGGGGTACAATGAGCAGTACTTC. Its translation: CASSRPGQGYNEQYF.

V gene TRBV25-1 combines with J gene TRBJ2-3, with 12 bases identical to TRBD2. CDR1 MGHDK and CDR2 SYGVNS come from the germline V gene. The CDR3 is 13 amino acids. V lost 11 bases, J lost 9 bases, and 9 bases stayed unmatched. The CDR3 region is CAAQLAGGGTQYF. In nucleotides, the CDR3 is TGTGCCGCGCAACTAGCGGGGGGAGGCACGCAGTATTTT.

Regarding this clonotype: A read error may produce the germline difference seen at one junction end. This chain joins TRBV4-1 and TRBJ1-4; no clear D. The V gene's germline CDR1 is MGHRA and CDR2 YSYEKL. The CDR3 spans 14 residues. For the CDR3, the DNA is TGCGCCAGCAGCCAAGATGAGCTTAATGAAAGACTGTTTTTT. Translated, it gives CASSQDELNERLFF.

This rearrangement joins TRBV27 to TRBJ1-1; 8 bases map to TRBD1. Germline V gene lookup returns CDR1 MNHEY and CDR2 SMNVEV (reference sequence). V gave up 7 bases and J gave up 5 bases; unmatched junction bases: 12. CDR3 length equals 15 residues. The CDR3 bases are TGTGCCAGCACCAATGATCAGGGGGCTCGGACTGAAGCTTTCTTT. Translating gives CASTNDQGARTEAFF.

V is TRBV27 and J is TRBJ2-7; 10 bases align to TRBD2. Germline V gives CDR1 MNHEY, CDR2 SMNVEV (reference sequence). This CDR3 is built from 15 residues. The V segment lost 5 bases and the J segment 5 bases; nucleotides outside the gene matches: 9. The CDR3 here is CASSLRTSGLNEQYF. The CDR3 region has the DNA TGTGCCAGCAGTCTCCGGACTAGCGGCTTGAACGAGCAGTACTTC.

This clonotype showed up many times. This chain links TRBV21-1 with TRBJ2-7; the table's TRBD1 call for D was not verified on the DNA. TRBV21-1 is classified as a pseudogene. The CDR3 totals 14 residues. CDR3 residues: CASSMGRSSYEQYF. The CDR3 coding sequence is TGTGCCAGCAGCATGGGACGGAGCTCCTACGAGCAGTACTTC.

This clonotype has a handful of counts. The CDR3 loop reads CATSRDLSAGVNNEQFF. As DNA, the CDR3 is TGTGCCACCAGCAGAGATCTTTCGGCGGGAGTAAACAATGAGCAGTTCTTC. The rearrangement links TRBV15 to TRBJ2-1; 7 bases fit TRBD2. V lost 0 bases, J lost 5 bases, and 10 bases stayed unmatched. Germline V gives CDR1 LNHNV, CDR2 YYDKDF (reference sequence). The CDR3 is 17 residues long.

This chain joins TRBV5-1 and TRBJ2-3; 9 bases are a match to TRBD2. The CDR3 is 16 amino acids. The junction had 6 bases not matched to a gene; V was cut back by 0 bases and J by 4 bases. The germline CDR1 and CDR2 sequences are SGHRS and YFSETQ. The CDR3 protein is CASSLGLAVDSDTQYF. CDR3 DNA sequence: TGCGCCAGCAGCTTGGGACTAGCGGTTGACTCAGATACGCAGTATTTT.

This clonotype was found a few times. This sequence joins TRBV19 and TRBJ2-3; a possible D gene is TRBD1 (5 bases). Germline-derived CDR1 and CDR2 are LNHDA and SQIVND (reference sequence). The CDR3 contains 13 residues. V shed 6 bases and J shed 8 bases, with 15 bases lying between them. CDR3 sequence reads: CASRDTPFGTQYF. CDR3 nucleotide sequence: TGTGCCAGTAGGGACACACCCTTCGGTACGCAGTATTTT.

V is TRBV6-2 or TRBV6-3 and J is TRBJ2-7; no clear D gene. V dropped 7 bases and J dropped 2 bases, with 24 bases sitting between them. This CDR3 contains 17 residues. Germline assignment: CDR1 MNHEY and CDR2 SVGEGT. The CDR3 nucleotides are TGTGCCAGCACCGAATTGGACCTTCAGGCCGGACCCTACGAGCAGTACTTC. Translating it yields CASTELDLQAGPYEQYF.

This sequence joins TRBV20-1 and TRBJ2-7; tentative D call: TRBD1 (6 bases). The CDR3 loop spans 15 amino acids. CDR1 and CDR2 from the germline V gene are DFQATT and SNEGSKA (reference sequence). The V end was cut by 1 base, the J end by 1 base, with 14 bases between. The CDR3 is CSARGLTGASYEQYF. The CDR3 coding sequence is TGCAGTGCTAGAGGTCTGACAGGCGCTTCCTACGAGCAGTACTTC.

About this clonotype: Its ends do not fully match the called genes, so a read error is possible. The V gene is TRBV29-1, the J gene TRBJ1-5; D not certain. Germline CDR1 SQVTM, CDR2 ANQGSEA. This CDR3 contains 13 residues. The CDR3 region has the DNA TGCAACGTTCTATATAATAGCAATCAGCCCCAGCATTTT. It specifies CNVLYNSNQPQHF. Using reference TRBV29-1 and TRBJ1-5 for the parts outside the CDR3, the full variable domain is SAVISQKPSRDICQRGTSLTIQCQVDSQVTMMFWYRQQPGQSLTLIATANQGSEATYESGFVIDKFPISRPNLTFSTLTVSNMSPEDSSIYLCNVLYNSNQPQHFGDGTRLSIL.

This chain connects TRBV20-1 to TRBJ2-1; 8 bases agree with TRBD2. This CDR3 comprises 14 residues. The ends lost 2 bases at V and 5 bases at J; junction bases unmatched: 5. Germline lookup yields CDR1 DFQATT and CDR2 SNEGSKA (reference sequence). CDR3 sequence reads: CSARSLAGHNEQFF. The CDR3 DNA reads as TGCAGTGCTAGAAGCCTAGCGGGTCACAATGAGCAGTTCTTC.

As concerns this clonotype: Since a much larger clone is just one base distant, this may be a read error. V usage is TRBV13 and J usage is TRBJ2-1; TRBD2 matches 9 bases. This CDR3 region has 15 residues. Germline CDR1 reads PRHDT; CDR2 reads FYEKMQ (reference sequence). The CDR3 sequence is CAGSAGGSSYNEQFF. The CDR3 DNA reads TGTGCCGGCAGCGCGGGGGGGAGCTCCTACAATGAGCAGTTCTTC.